This TCR beta chain came from a study of CD8 T cells in Susac syndrome. On this clonotype: Antigen: not known.

Study-wide results and limits: The number of individuals included in the study's TCR sequencing and HLA analysis was acknowledged as relatively small.

From germline, CDR1 is DFQATT and CDR2 SNEGSKA (reference sequence). This CDR3 is 12 amino acids long. V gave up 3 bases and J gave up 6 bases; unmatched junction bases: 5. Random hexamers were used to reverse transcribe 0.5 to 1 ug of RNA. Amplification of TCR beta CDR3 spanned 54 Vbeta and 13 Jbeta via immunoSEQ multiplex PCR. TCRdb itself ran the immunoSEQ multiplex PCR reads through MiXCR, one entry per CDR3 protein. The sample yields around 130,000 distinct CDR3 sequences, roughly 94% seen once. Sequencing of TCR beta, carried out with a high-throughput approach, was applied to CD8+ and CD4+ T cells from the blood. FACS enriched CD8+ TEMRA cells, while bulk CD8+ and CD4+ were negatively isolated.

V gene TRBV20-1 combines with J gene TRBJ2-7; 7 bases agree with TRBD2. The TCR sequence derives from a human donor in good health. The sequenced material came from CD4+ T cells from PBMCs. The DNA for the CDR3 is TGCAGTGCTAGCGGCGGGAGTACCGAGCAGTACTTC. Its protein is CSASGGSTEQYF.